This TCR beta chain was found in a study of cytomegalovirus exposure and HLA in healthy donors. Method: immunoSEQ multiplex PCR; TCRdb's copy keeps in-frame clones and lacks some. The sample contains about 260,000 clones, about 92% of which appear only once. As regards this clone: The antigen is unknown.

Whole-study results and caveats: According to a subsequent analysis, TCR clusters from the first cohort were inclined to appear together in the 110 or so validation repertoires.

Sequencing input: PBMCs. The receptor was derived from a woman in her twenties or thirties in good health and CMV-seronegative.

The CDR3 DNA reads TGTGCCAGCAGCTTATCTATAGGGCCCCGGGAGCTGTTTTTT. Translation: CASSLSIGPRELFF. The rearrangement uses TRBV11-3 and TRBJ2-2; D gene uncertain. Trimming removed 2 bases from V and 9 bases from J, with 13 bases in between. CDR1 is SGHNT, CDR2 YENEEA, per germline. CDR3 size: 14 residues. The variable domain in full, completed from reference TRBV11-3 and TRBJ2-2, reads EAGVVQSPRYKIIEKKQPVAFWCNPISGHNTLYWYLQNLGQGPELLIRYENEEAVDDSQLPKDRFSAERLKGVDSTLKIQPAELGDSAVYLCASSLSIGPRELFFGEGSRLTVL.